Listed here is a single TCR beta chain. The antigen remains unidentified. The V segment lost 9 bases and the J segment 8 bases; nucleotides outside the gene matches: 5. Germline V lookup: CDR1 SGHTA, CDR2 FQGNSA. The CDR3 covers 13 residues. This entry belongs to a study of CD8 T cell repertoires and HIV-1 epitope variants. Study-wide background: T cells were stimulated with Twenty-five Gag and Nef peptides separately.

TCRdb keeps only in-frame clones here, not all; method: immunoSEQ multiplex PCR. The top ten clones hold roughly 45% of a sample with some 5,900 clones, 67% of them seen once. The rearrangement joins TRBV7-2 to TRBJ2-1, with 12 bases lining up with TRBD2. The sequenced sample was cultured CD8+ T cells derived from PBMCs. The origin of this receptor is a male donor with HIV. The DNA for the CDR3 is TGTGCCAGTCTAGCGGGGGGGCCATATGAGCAGTTCTTC. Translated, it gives CASLAGGPYEQFF.